The clone carrying this T cell receptor (beta chain) was counted a few times. V was cut by 3 bases and J by 4 bases, with 12 bases left in between. Germline values: CDR1 DFQATT, CDR2 SNEGSKA (reference sequence). The CDR3 length is 13 residues. These data are taken from a study of blood T cells in healthy people across ages. Together with a sample-barcoded 5' primer, a J-beta primer mix was included in a second PCR lasting about 7 to 11 cycles. MiXCR, applied by TCRdb to the 5' RACE reads, yields one record per CDR3 protein. The sample includes 540,000 or so distinct CDR3 sequences, 40% to 55% of them seen just once.

Source material: blood. V and J are TRBV20-1 and TRBJ1-2; D is unclear. The sequence was obtained from an elderly man in good health. CDR3 loop: CSASSGDIYGYTF. In DNA, the CDR3 is TGCAGTGCTAGTTCCGGGGATATCTATGGCTACACCTTC.